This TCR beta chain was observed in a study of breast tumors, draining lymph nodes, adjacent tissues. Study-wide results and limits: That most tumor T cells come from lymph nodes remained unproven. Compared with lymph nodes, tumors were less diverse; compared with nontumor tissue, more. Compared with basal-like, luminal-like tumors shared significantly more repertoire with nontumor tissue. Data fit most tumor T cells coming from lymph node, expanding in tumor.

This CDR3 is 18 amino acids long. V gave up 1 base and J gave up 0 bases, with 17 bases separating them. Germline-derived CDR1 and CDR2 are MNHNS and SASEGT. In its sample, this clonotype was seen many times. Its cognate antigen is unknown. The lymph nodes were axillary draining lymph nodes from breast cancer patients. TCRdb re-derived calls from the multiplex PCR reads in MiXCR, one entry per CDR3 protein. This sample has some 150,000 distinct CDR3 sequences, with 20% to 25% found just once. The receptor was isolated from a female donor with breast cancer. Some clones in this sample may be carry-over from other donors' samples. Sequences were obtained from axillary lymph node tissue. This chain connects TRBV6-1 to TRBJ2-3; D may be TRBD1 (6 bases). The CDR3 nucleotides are TGTGCCAGCAGTGAAGTTGTGGGGGCGCTTCGGAGCACAGATACGCAGTATTTT. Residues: CASSEVVGALRSTDTQYF.